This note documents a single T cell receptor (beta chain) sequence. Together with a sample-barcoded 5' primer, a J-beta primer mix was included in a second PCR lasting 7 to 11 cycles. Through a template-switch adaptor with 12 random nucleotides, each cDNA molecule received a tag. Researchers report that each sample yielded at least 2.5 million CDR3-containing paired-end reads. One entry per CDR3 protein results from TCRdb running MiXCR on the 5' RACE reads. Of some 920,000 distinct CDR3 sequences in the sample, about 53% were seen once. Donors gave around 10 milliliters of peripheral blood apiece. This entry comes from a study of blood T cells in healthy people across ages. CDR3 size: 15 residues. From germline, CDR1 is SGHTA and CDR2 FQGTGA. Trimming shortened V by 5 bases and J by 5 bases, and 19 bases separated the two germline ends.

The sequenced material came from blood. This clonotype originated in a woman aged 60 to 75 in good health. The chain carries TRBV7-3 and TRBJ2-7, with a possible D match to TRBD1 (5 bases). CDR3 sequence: CASSPRGGHGDEQYF. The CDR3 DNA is TGTGCCAGCAGCCCAAGGGGTGGCCACGGCGACGAGCAGTACTTC.